This T cell receptor (beta chain) emerged from a study of blood T cell repertoires in COVID-19. In the study overall: COVID-19 samples, acute and convalescent, were from the United States, Italy and Spain. From T cells, B-cell-depleted T cells, or PBMCs came the material, which was cDNA or gDNA.

From germline, CDR1 is SGDLS and CDR2 YYNGEE. The CDR3 is 17 residues long. The V and J ends lost 1 base and 1 base, in that order; junction bases with no gene match: 8. Original methodology: Amplification of reference gene primers provided the estimated nucleated cell counts. The protocol was immunoSEQ multiplex PCR, while the TCRdb copy is restricted to in-frame clones and leaves out a portion. V and J calls and clone size follow that table, whereas D and trimming were derived from the DNA. The table shows tens of thousands of clones, with around 91% occurring only once. The receptor was derived from a human donor in a cohort sampled during active COVID-19. The gene calls are TRBV9 and TRBJ2-1; TRBD2 aligns across 7 bases. What was sequenced was peripheral blood. The CDR3 is CASSVSGAGTSYNEQFF. In nucleotides, the CDR3 is TGTGCCAGCAGCGTAAGCGGAGCGGGGACGTCCTACAATGAGCAGTTCTTC.